The 10 T cell receptor beta chains below all came from one sample that was sequenced in a study of technical replicates of blood from four donors. Clones were read by immunoSEQ multiplex PCR, and TCRdb kept only the in-frame ones, dropping some. The table has tens of thousands of clones, roughly 90% seen once. The sample was T cells isolated from PBMCs. The receptors were sampled from a human donor in good health.

V gene TRBV2 combines with J gene TRBJ1-1; a possible D gene is TRBD1 (6 bases). The germline CDR1 and CDR2 sequences are SNHLY and FYNNEI. The CDR3 runs 12 residues. V was shortened by 7 bases and J by 1 base, with 7 bases between the two germline ends. The DNA of the CDR3 is TGTGCCAGCACGACAGGGAACACTGAAGCTTTCTTT. The encoded protein is CASTTGNTEAFF.

The gene calls are TRBV5-1 and TRBJ2-5; 7 bases align to TRBD2. The CDR3 extends over 15 amino acids. The V segment lost 1 base and the J segment 1 base; nucleotides outside the gene matches: 4. CDR1 and CDR2 from the germline V gene are SGHRS and YFSETQ. The CDR3 DNA follows: TGCGCCAGCAGCTTGACGGGGGGTATCCAAGAGACCCAGTACTTC. Translation: CASSLTGGIQETQYF.

The V gene is TRBV7-9, the J gene TRBJ2-7; 9 nucleotides align to TRBD2. V dropped 5 bases and J dropped 2; count of bases not matched to a gene: 10. Germline lookup yields CDR1 SEHNR and CDR2 FQNEAQ (reference sequence). This CDR3 contains 16 residues. CDR3 residues: CASSDGSLAGTYEQYF. The DNA of the CDR3 is TGTGCCAGCAGCGATGGGAGTCTAGCGGGGACCTACGAGCAGTACTTC.

V is TRBV27 and J is TRBJ2-7; a possible D gene is TRBD2 (6 bases). Between the trimmed V and J ends, which lost 0 bases and 6 bases, there was a span of 9 bases. The germline gives CDR1 MNHEY, CDR2 SMNVEV (reference sequence). The CDR3 spans 13 residues. The CDR3 nucleotides read TGTGCCAGCAGTTTATCGGGAGGCCGCGAGCAGTACTTC. Translation: CASSLSGGREQYF.

The rearrangement uses TRBV18 and TRBJ1-2, with a weak D call TRBD1 (6 bases). The CDR3 loop spans 16 amino acids. Germline V gene lookup returns CDR1 KGHSH and CDR2 LQKENI. The V end lost 0 bases, the J end lost 5 bases, and 16 bases lay between the germline ends. The DNA for the CDR3 is TGTGCCAGCTCACCACCGACAGGAGGCCCCTCTTATGGCTACACCTTC. Translating gives CASSPPTGGPSYGYTF.

The rearrangement joins TRBV5-6 to TRBJ2-3, with 9 bases that match TRBD2. The CDR3 spans 16 residues. V lost 4 bases to trimming and J lost 2 bases; unmatched junction nucleotides: 8. Germline CDR1 is SGHDT and CDR2 is YYEEEE. The CDR3 reads CASSPSSGTITDTQYF. For the CDR3, the DNA is TGTGCCAGCAGCCCTTCTAGCGGGACTATCACAGATACGCAGTATTTT.

The gene calls are TRBV19 and TRBJ2-7; the match to TRBD2 covers 11 bases. CDR1 is LNHDA and CDR2 is SQIVND in the germline V gene (reference sequence). The CDR3 is 15 residues long. V shed 3 bases and J 2 bases; nucleotides not matched to a gene: 3. CDR3 sequence reads: CASSIVTSGAYEQYF. DNA for the CDR3: TGTGCCAGTAGTATTGTGACTAGCGGGGCCTACGAGCAGTACTTC.

The gene calls are TRBV7-9 and TRBJ2-4, with D perhaps TRBD1 (5 bases). CDR1 SEHNR and CDR2 FQNEAQ come from the germline V gene (reference sequence). V shed 5 bases and J shed 7 bases, with 15 bases lying between them. The CDR3 runs 14 residues. CDR3: CASSPRQITNIQYF. CDR3 sequence (DNA): TGTGCCAGCAGCCCTCGACAGATTACGAACATTCAGTACTTC.

The chain combines TRBV2 with TRBJ2-5, with D tentatively TRBD2 (5 bases). Germline CDR1 is SNHLY and CDR2 is FYNNEI. The CDR3 sequence is 13 residues long. Trimming cost V 2 bases and J 4 bases, with 8 bases left between them. The CDR3 protein is CASSERGLETQYF. Written as DNA, the CDR3 is TGTGCCAGCAGTGAACGAGGGCTAGAGACCCAGTACTTC.

The genes are TRBV5-1 and TRBJ1-2, with D tentatively TRBD1 (6 bases). The CDR3 is 16 amino acids. V dropped 3 bases and J dropped 4 bases, with 19 bases sitting between them. Germline V lookup: CDR1 SGHRS, CDR2 YFSETQ. This chain's CDR3 is CASSSTGTDRLYGYTF. The CDR3 DNA reads as TGCGCCAGCAGCTCCACTGGGACCGACAGGCTCTATGGCTACACCTTC.